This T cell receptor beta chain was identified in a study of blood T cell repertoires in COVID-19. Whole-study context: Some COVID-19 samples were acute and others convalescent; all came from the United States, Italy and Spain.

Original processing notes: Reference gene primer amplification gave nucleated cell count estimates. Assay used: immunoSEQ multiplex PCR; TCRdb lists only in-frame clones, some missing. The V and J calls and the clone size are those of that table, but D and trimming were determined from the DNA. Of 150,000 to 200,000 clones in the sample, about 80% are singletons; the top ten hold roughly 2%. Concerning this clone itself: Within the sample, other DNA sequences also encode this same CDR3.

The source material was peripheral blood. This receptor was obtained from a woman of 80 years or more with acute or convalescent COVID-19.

CDR3 nucleotide sequence: TGTGCCAGCAGGTCAGGGGGCGGCAATCAGCCCCAGCATTTT. This encodes CASRSGGGNQPQHF. The genes are TRBV28 and TRBJ1-5, with 8 bases identical to TRBD1. The CDR3 consists of 14 residues. V gave up 6 bases and J gave up 2 bases; unmatched junction bases: 3. CDR1 and CDR2 (germline): MDHEN, SYDVKM.